The source of this T cell receptor beta chain is a study of technical replicates of blood from a few donors. Per germline, CDR1 MGHRA and CDR2 YSYEKL. Trimming removed 3 bases from V and 4 bases from J, with 7 bases in between. The length of the CDR3 is 13 residues. Measured with immunoSEQ multiplex PCR; TCRdb has only the in-frame clones, and not every one. The sample carries approximately 70,000 clones, roughly 95% recorded once. The specimen was T cells isolated from PBMCs. This chain joins TRBV4-1 and TRBJ2-1; the D gene is possibly TRBD1 (5 bases). This receptor was obtained from a human donor in good health. CDR3 nucleotides: TGCGCCAGCAGCCAGGGGCAGTACAATGAGCAGTTCTTC. Translation gives CASSQGQYNEQFF.